The 27 T cell receptor beta chains given below trace back to one sample, sequenced in a study of response to subunit inactivated influenza vaccine. One entry per CDR3 protein, called by TCRdb with MiXCR from the RT-PCR reads. The table records about 520,000 distinct CDR3 sequences, 9.5% to 13% of them present only once. The specimen comprised PBMCs from blood, sampled roughly 48 days after vaccination. These receptors all come from a man in his fifties or sixties who received an inactivated influenza vaccine.

The chain carries TRBV20-1 and TRBJ2-7; 9 bases are a match to TRBD1. This CDR3 contains 15 residues. V dropped 6 bases and J dropped 2; count of bases not matched to a gene: 11. Germline loops: CDR1 DFQATT, CDR2 SNEGSKA (reference sequence). CDR3 sequence: CSARALTGGAYEQYF. CDR3 in DNA: TGCAGTGCGCGGGCCTTGACAGGGGGGGCCTACGAGCAGTACTTC.

The V call is TRBV5-1, the J call TRBJ1-2; 8 bases match TRBD1. The CDR3 has 13 residues. Trimming at V came to 4 bases and at J to 5 bases, leaving 4 bases not matched to a gene. CDR1 SGHRS and CDR2 YFSETQ come from the germline V gene. The CDR3 DNA sequence: TGCGCCAGCAGCAAGGACAGGGATTATGGCTACACCTTC. This encodes CASSKDRDYGYTF.

Here the CDR3 reads CATRPGQNTGELFF. CDR3 nucleotides: TGCGCCACCAGACCGGGACAGAACACCGGGGAGCTGTTTTTT. The V gene is TRBV5-1, the J gene TRBJ2-2, with D tentatively TRBD1 (6 bases). V lost 9 bases, J lost 1 base, and 13 bases lay in between. The CDR3 sequence is 14 residues long. Germline CDR1 and CDR2: SGHRS and YFSETQ.

The chain carries TRBV19 and TRBJ1-1; D gene uncertain. The germline CDR1 and CDR2 sequences are LNHDA and SQIVND (reference sequence). The V end lost 9 bases, the J end lost 4 bases, and 15 bases lay between the germline ends. The CDR3 has 13 amino acids. Here the CDR3 reads CASRPGRRTEAFF. In DNA form, the CDR3 reads TGTGCCAGCAGACCAGGAAGGCGCACTGAAGCTTTCTTT. The complete variable domain, with remaining parts taken from reference TRBV19 and TRBJ1-1, reads DGGITQSPKYLFRKEGQNVTLSCEQNLNHDAMYWYRQDPGQGLRLIYYSQIVNDFQKGDIAEGYSVSREKKESFPLTVTSAQKNPTAFYLCASRPGRRTEAFFGQGTRLTVV.

The rearrangement links TRBV12-3 or TRBV12-4 to TRBJ2-3; the match to TRBD2 covers 10 bases. V dropped 2 bases and J dropped 5; count of bases not matched to a gene: 10. The CDR3 covers 17 residues. The CDR3 spells CASSLWLVAGGKDTQYF. The DNA of the CDR3 is TGTGCCAGCAGTTTATGGCTGGTAGCGGGGGGTAAAGATACGCAGTATTTT.

There are many counts of this clonotype. The CDR3 DNA is TGTGCCAGCAGTAGCGCGGACAGGGCCTACACCTTC. The encoded protein is CASSSADRAYTF. J is TRBJ1-2 and V is TRBV6-5, with 8 nucleotides matching TRBD1. CDR3 size: 12 residues. Trimming at V came to 5 bases and at J to 10 bases, leaving 6 bases not matched to a gene. CDR1 MNHEY and CDR2 SVGAGI come from the germline V gene.

This clonotype occurred a few times. V usage is TRBV11-2 and J usage is TRBJ2-6; D is perhaps TRBD2 (6 bases). Looked up from germline, CDR1 is SGHAT and CDR2 is FQNNGV. The CDR3 has 19 amino acids. V was pared by 0 bases and J by 1 base, with 16 bases between. CDR3 DNA: TGTGCCAGCAGCTTAGAGAGCTTCGCGGGACGATCTGGGGCCAACGTCCTGACTTTC. Translating gives CASSLESFAGRSGANVLTF. Filled out from reference TRBV11-2 and TRBJ2-6, the complete variable domain reads EAGVAQSPRYKIIEKRQSVAFWCNPISGHATLYWYQQILGQGPKLLIQFQNNGVVDDSQLPKDRFSAERLKGVDSTLKIQPAKLEDSAVYLCASSLESFAGRSGANVLTFGAGSRLTVL.

This clonotype appeared many times. The J gene is TRBJ2-2, the V gene TRBV7-8; D is possibly TRBD1 (6 bases). This CDR3 has 14 residues. The germline V and J ends were trimmed by 4 bases and 7 bases, with 13 bases remaining between them. CDR1 and CDR2 from the germline V gene are SGHVS and FQNEAQ. The CDR3 loop is CASSSSGVGGELFF. Here the CDR3 DNA reads TGTGCCAGCAGCTCCTCAGGGGTCGGCGGGGAGCTGTTTTTT.

This clonotype was picked up a small number of times. The rearrangement links TRBV24-1 to TRBJ2-2; D gene unclear. The CDR3 consists of 15 residues. Germline values: CDR1 KGHDR, CDR2 SFDVKD. Trimming stripped 5 bases from V and 3 bases from J, with 12 bases between. CDR3 protein: CATSGSARYTGELFF. The CDR3 DNA sequence: TGTGCCACCAGTGGTTCGGCCCGGTACACCGGGGAGCTGTTTTTT.

The sample holds a few counts of this clonotype. The rearrangement links TRBV6-2 or TRBV6-3 to TRBJ2-2, with D possibly being TRBD2 (6 bases). The CDR3 totals 18 residues. Germline CDR1 is MNHEY and CDR2 is SVGEGT. V gave up 2 bases and J gave up 5 bases, with 21 bases separating them. The CDR3 DNA follows: TGTGCCAGCAGTTACCAACTAGCACCCTTGGTACCTACCGGGGAGCTGTTTTTT. Translation gives CASSYQLAPLVPTGELFF.

The CDR3 spells CSARGQGSYNEQFF. CDR3 bases: TGCAGTGCTAGGGGACAGGGGTCCTACAATGAGCAGTTCTTC. This chain links TRBV20-1 with TRBJ2-1, with 10 bases fitting TRBD1. J lost 1 base, V lost 3 bases, and 0 bases had no gene match. This CDR3 spans 14 amino acids. The germline CDR1 and CDR2 sequences are DFQATT and SNEGSKA (reference sequence).

This clonotype was counted between two and nine times. This chain connects TRBV6-5 to TRBJ2-3; D may be TRBD2 (6 bases). CDR3 length: 17 residues. V was cut by 0 bases and J by 4 bases, with 17 bases left in between. CDR1 and CDR2 (germline): MNHEY, SVGAGI. The CDR3 here is CASSYSKSSESADTQYF. The CDR3 DNA follows: TGTGCCAGCAGTTACTCGAAATCTAGCGAATCCGCAGATACGCAGTATTTT.

This clonotype showed up just a few times. The V call is TRBV29-1, the J call TRBJ1-1; TRBD1 matches at 9 bases. Trimming at V came to 7 bases and at J to 2 bases, leaving 8 bases not matched to a gene. Germline CDR1 and CDR2: SQVTM and ANQGSEA. CDR3 size: 14 residues. The DNA of the CDR3 is TGCAGCGCCACACGGGACAGGGTAAACACTGAAGCTTTCTTT. Amino acid sequence: CSATRDRVNTEAFF.

This clonotype occurred many times. V is TRBV6-2 or TRBV6-3 and J is TRBJ2-1; the D gene is possibly TRBD1 (7 bases). This CDR3 is built from 16 residues. V lost 4 bases and J lost 9, with 22 bases in between. From germline, CDR1 is MNHEY and CDR2 SVGEGT. CDR3: CASSLEGQLILGEQFF. The CDR3 nucleotides are TGTGCCAGCAGTTTGGAGGGACAGCTAATCCTCGGTGAGCAGTTCTTC.

Here the CDR3 reads CATSLGGETDTQYF. The CDR3 DNA follows: TGTGCCACGTCCCTGGGGGGCGAAACAGATACGCAGTATTTT. J is TRBJ2-3 and V is TRBV10-3; D is tentatively TRBD1 or TRBD2 (6 bases each). Per germline, CDR1 ENHRY and CDR2 SYGVKD. This CDR3 spans 14 amino acids. Trimming removed 10 bases from V and 3 bases from J, with 17 bases in between.

This clonotype was found many times. J is TRBJ1-5 and V is TRBV12-3 or TRBV12-4; D not certain. The V gene lost 6 bases and the J gene lost 6 bases, with 12 bases spanning the gap. This CDR3 has 13 amino acids. CDR3 region: CASSLGEAQPQHF. CDR3 bases: TGTGCCAGCAGCTTGGGTGAGGCTCAGCCCCAGCATTTT.

CDR3 nucleotide sequence: TGTGCCAGCAGCCCCCGACCTAGCGGGAGGGCCGGCTCCTACGAGCAGTACTTC. Residues: CASSPRPSGRAGSYEQYF. V gene TRBV9 combines with J gene TRBJ2-7, with 12 nucleotides matching TRBD2. The V gene's germline CDR1 is SGDLS and CDR2 YYNGEE. Germline trimming cut 4 bases from V and 0 bases from J; bases unmatched to any gene: 11. The CDR3 totals 18 residues. Full variable domain (remainder filled in from reference TRBV9 and TRBJ2-7): DSGVTQTPKHLITATGQRVTLRCSPRSGDLSVYWYQQSLDQGLQFLIQYYNGEERAKGNILERFSAQQFPDLHSELNLSSLELGDSALYFCASSPRPSGRAGSYEQYFGPGTRLTVT.

This clonotype was counted at least ten times. V and J are TRBV15 and TRBJ2-5; 8 bases line up with TRBD1. Per the germline V gene, CDR1 is LNHNV and CDR2 is YYDKDF (reference sequence). The CDR3 runs 14 residues. Trimming removed 2 bases from V and 2 bases from J; junction bases left unmatched: 1. The DNA of the CDR3 is TGTGCCACCAGCAGACGGGACAGGCAAGAGACCCAGTACTTC. Encoded protein: CATSRRDRQETQYF.

At least ten counts were recorded for this clonotype. This chain connects TRBV6-2 or TRBV6-3 to TRBJ2-7; D uncertain. V lost 6 bases, J lost 3 bases, and 3 bases lay in between. The CDR3 covers 10 residues. CDR1 is MNHEY and CDR2 is SVGEGT in the germline V gene. The CDR3 coding sequence is TGTGCCAGCAGGGACTACGAGCAGTACTTC. As protein: CASRDYEQYF.

This clonotype was detected a few times. This chain uses TRBV5-1 with TRBJ1-1; no clear D. Germline lookup yields CDR1 SGHRS and CDR2 YFSETQ. The CDR3 totals 13 residues. Trimming removed 0 bases at V and 5 bases at J, with 8 bases between. The CDR3 sequence: CASSLARRTEAFF. In DNA, the CDR3 is TGCGCCAGCAGCTTGGCCCGGCGGACTGAAGCTTTCTTT.

The sample holds many counts of this clonotype. The chain uses TRBV12-3 or TRBV12-4 and TRBJ2-1; no firm D call. This CDR3 comprises 10 residues. V gave up 2 bases and J gave up 8 bases, with 1 base separating them. CDR3 nucleotides: TGTGCCAGCAGTTTATATGAGCAGTTCTTC. Encoded protein: CASSLYEQFF.

This chain joins TRBV24-1 and TRBJ2-4; D gene unclear. The CDR3 is 16 residues long. V dropped 4 bases and J dropped 2 bases, with 14 bases sitting between them. The V gene's germline CDR1 is KGHDR and CDR2 SFDVKD. The CDR3 loop reads CATSDWKVITKNIQYF. As DNA, the CDR3 is TGTGCCACCAGTGACTGGAAAGTAATAACCAAAAACATTCAGTACTTC.

In its sample, this clonotype was seen a few times. The gene calls are TRBV10-3 and TRBJ2-1; 15 bases agree with TRBD2. This CDR3 comprises 18 residues. Trimming took 2 bases from V and 4 from J; bases not matched to a gene: 6. Per germline, CDR1 ENHRY and CDR2 SYGVKD. CDR3: CAISEPGLAGGLYNEQFF. In nucleotides, the CDR3 is TGTGCCATCAGTGAGCCCGGACTAGCGGGGGGGCTGTACAATGAGCAGTTCTTC.

The chain combines TRBV28 with TRBJ2-1, with D tentatively TRBD2 (5 bases). The CDR3 consists of 15 residues. Trimming took 3 bases from V and 0 from J, leaving 9 bases between them. Looked up from germline, CDR1 is MDHEN and CDR2 is SYDVKM. CDR3 loop: CASSFPGISYNEQFF. CDR3 DNA sequence: TGTGCCAGCAGTTTTCCCGGGATCTCCTACAATGAGCAGTTCTTC.

The sample holds many counts of this clonotype. V usage is TRBV5-1 and J usage is TRBJ2-2, with 9 bases lining up with TRBD1. CDR1 is SGHRS, CDR2 YFSETQ, per germline. V dropped 1 base and J dropped 6; count of bases not matched to a gene: 4. The CDR3 has 15 residues. The CDR3 protein is CASSLNRGPAGELFF. The DNA for the CDR3 is TGCGCCAGCAGCTTGAACAGGGGGCCGGCCGGGGAGCTGTTTTTT. The full variable domain, rest sourced from reference TRBV5-1 and TRBJ2-2, is KAGVTQTPRYLIKTRGQQVTLSCSPISGHRSVSWYQQTPGQGLQFLFEYFSETQRNKGNFPGRFSGRQFSNSRSEMNVSTLELGDSALYLCASSLNRGPAGELFFGEGSRLTVL.

This clonotype was counted many times. J is TRBJ2-7 and V is TRBV7-9; D is ambiguous. The CDR3 contains 13 residues. CDR1 SEHNR and CDR2 FQNEAQ come from the germline V gene (reference sequence). Trimming shortened V by 6 bases and J by 0 bases, and 9 bases separated the two germline ends. CDR3 residues: CASSGPYSYEQYF. The DNA of the CDR3 is TGTGCCAGCAGTGGACCCTACTCCTACGAGCAGTACTTC.

The V call is TRBV2, the J call TRBJ2-5, with 9 bases fitting TRBD2. This CDR3 contains 14 residues. With V trimmed by 7 bases and J by 6 bases, 9 bases remained unmatched. Germline V gene data show CDR1 as SNHLY and CDR2 as FYNNEI. In nucleotides, the CDR3 is TGTGCCAGCACCTCGCGGACTAGCGCCCAGACCCAGTACTTC. As protein: CASTSRTSAQTQYF.